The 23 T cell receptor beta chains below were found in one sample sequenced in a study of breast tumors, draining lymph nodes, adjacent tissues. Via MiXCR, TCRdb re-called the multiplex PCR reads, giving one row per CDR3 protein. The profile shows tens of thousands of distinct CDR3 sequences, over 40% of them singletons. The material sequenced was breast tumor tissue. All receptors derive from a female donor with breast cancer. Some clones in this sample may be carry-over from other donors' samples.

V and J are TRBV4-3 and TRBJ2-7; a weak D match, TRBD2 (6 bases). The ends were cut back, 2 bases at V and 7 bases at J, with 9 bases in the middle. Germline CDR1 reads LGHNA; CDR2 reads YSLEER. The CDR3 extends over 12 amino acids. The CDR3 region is CASSQSGGEQYF. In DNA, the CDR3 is TGCGCCAGCAGCCAAAGTGGGGGGGAGCAGTACTTC.

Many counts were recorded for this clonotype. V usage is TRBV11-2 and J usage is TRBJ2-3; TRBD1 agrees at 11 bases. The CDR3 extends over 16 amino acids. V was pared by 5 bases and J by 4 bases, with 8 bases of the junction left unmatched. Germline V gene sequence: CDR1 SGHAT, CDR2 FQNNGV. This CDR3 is CASSIRRDRGSDTQYF. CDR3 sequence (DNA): TGTGCCAGCAGCATACGCCGGGACAGGGGGTCAGATACGCAGTATTTT.

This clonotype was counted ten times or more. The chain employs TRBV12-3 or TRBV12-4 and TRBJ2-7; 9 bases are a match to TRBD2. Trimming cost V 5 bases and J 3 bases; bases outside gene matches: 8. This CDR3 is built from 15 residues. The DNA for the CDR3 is TGTGCCAGCAGTCCCCTGACTAGCGGACGCTACGAGCAGTACTTC. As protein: CASSPLTSGRYEQYF.

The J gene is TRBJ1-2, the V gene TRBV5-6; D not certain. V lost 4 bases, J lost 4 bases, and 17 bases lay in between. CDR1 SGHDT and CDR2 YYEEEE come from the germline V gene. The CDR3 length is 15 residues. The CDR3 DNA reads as TGTGCCAGCAGCAAGCGGAGAGGGCTAGGCTATGGCTACACCTTC. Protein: CASSKRRGLGYGYTF.

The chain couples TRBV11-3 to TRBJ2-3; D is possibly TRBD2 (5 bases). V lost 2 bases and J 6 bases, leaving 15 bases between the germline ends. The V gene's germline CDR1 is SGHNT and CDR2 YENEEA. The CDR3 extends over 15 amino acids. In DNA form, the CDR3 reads TGTGCCAGCAGCTTAAGAGGTGGGGAGATGGATACGCAGTATTTT. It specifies CASSLRGGEMDTQYF.

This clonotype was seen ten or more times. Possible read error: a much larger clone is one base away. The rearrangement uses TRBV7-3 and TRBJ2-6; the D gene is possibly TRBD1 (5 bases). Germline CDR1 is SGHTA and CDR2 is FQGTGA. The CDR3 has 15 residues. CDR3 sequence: CASSSVISGANVLPF. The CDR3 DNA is TGTGCCAGCAGCTCCGTAATCTCTGGGGCCAACGTCCTGCCTTTC.

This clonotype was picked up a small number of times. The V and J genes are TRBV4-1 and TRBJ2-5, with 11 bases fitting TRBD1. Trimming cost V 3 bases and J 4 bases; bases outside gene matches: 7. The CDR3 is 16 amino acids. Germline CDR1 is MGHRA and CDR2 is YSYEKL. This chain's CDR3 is CASSQRGQGVGETQYF. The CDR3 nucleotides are TGCGCCAGCAGCCAGAGGGGACAGGGGGTCGGAGAGACCCAGTACTTC.

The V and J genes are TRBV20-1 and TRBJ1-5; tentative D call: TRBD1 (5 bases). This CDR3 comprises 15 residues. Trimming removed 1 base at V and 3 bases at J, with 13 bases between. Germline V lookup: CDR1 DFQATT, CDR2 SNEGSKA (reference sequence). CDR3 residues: CSARGGTKSNQPQHF. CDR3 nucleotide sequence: TGCAGTGCTAGAGGGGGGACGAAATCCAATCAGCCCCAGCATTTT.

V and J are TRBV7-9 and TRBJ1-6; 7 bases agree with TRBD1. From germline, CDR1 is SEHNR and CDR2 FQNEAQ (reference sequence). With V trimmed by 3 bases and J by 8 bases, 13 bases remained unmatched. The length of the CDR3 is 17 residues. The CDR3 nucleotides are TGTGCCAGCAGCTTGCAGTTTTCGGGACAGCCGTATTCACCCCTCCACTTT. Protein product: CASSLQFSGQPYSPLHF.

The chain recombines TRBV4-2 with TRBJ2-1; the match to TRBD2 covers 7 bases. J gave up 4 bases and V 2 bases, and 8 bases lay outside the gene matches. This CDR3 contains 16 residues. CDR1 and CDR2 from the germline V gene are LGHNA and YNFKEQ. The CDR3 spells CASSQFGSGAYNEQFF. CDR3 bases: TGTGCCAGCAGCCAATTCGGAAGCGGGGCTTACAATGAGCAGTTCTTC.

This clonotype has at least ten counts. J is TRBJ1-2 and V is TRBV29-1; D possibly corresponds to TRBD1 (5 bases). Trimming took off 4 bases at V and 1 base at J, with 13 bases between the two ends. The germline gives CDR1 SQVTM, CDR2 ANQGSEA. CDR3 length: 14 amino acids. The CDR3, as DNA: TGCAGCGTTGGGTCCACAGGTGATAACTATGGCTACACCTTC. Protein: CSVGSTGDNYGYTF.

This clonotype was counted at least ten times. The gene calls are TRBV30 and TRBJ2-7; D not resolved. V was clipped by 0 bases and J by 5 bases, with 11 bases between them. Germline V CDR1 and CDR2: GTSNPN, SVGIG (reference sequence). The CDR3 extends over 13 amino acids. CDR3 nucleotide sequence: TGTGCCTGGAGTGTGGGTTGGCCTAACGAGCAGTACTTC. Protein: CAWSVGWPNEQYF.

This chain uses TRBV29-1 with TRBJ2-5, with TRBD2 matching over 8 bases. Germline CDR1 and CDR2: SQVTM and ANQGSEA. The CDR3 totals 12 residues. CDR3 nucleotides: TGCGAGACGGGGCGGGGGGATTTGACCCAGTACTTC. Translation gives CETGRGDLTQYF. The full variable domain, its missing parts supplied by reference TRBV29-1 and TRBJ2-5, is SAVISQKPSRDICQRGTSLTIQCQVDSQVTMMFWYRQQPGQSLTLIATANQGSEATYESGFVIDKFPISRPNLTFSTLTVSNMSPEDSSIYLCETGRGDLTQYFGPGTRLLVL.

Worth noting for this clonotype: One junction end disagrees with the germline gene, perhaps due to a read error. This CDR3 reads CASSTRLAIGVLFF. The CDR3 nucleotides read TGTGCCAGTAGTACGAGACTAGCGATCGGGGTGCTGTTTTTT. The gene calls are TRBV19 and TRBJ2-2; 8 positions agree with TRBD2. The CDR3 consists of 14 residues. Germline V gene data show CDR1 as LNHDA and CDR2 as SQIVND (reference sequence).

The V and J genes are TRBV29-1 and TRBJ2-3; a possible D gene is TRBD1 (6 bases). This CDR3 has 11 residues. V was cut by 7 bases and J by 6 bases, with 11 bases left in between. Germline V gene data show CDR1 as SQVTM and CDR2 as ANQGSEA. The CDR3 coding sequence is TGCAGCGCCTCAGGGGCTGATACGCAGTATTTT. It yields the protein CSASGADTQYF.

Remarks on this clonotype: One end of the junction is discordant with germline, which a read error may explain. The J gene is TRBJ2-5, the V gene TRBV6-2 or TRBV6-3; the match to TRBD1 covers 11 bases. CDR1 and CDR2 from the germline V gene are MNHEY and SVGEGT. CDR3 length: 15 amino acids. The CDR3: CASSTGTGGQETQYF. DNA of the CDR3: TGCGCCAGCAGTACCGGGACAGGGGGGCAAGAGACCCAGTACTTC.

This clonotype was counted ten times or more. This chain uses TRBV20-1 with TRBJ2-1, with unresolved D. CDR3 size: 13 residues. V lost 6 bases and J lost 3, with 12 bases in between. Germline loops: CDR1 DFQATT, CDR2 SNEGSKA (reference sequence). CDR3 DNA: TGCAGTGCGGGTTCTGTCAACTACAATGAGCAGTTCTTC. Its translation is CSAGSVNYNEQFF.

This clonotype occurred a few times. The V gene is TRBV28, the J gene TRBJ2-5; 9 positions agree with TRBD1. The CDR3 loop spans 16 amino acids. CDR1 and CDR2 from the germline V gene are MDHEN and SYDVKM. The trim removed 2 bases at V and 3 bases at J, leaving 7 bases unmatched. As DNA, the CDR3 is TGTGCCAGCAGTTTACCCCCCGGGACAGGGAAAGAGACCCAGTACTTC. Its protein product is CASSLPPGTGKETQYF.

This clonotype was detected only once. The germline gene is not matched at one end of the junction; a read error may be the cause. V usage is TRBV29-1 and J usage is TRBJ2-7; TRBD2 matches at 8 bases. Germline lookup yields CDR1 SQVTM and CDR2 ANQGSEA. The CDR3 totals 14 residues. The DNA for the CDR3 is TGCGGCGTTGAGTTGGCCGGGAGGGGACTCGAGCAGTACTTC. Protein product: CGVELAGRGLEQYF.

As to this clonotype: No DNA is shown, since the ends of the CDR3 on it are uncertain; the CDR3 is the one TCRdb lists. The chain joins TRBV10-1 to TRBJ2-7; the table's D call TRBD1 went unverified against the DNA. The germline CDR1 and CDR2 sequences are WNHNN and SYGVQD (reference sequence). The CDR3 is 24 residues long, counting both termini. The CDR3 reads CASSASGRSEQYFGPGQGFREQYF.

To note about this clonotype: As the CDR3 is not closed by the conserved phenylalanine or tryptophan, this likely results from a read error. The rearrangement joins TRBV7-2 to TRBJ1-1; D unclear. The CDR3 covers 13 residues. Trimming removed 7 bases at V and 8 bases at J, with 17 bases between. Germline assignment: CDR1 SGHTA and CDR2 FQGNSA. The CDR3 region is CASTLGGVGEAFL. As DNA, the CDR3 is TGTGCCAGCACCCTAGGAGGAGTAGGGGAAGCTTTCCTT.

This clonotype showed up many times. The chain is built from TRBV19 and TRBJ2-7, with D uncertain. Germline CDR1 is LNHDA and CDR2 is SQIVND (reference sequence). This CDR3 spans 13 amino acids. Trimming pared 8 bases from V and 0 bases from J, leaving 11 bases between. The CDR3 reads CASSVVDSYEQYF. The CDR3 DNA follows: TGTGCCAGTTCCGTCGTAGACTCCTACGAGCAGTACTTC.

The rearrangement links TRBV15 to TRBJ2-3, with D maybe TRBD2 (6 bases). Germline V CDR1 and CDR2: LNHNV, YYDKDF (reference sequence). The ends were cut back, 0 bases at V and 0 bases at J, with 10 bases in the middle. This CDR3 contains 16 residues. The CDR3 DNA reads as TGTGCCACCAGCAGAGATGGGGCGGGGAGCACAGATACGCAGTATTTT. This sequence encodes CATSRDGAGSTDTQYF.